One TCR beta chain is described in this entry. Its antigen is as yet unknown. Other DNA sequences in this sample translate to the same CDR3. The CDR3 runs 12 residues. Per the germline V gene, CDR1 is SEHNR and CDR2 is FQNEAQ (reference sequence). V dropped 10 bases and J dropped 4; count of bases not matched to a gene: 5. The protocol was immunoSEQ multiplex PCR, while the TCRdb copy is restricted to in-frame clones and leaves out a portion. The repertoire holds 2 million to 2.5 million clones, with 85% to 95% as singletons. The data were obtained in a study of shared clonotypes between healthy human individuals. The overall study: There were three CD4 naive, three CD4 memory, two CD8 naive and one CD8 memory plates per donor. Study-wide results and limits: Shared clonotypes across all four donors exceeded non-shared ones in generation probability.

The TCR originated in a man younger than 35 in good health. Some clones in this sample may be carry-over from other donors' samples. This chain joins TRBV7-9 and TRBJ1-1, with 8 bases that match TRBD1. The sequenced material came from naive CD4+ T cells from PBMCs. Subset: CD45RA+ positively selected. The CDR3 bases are TGTGCCACCGGACAGGGCGGCACTGAAGCTTTCTTT. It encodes CATGQGGTEAFF.